This TCR beta chain emerged from a study of spatial heterogeneity in lung cancer. Unique molecular identifiers, one per molecule, were present on every TCR cDNA molecule. TCRdb passed the 5' RACE reads through MiXCR, listing each CDR3 protein once. Of about 28,000 distinct CDR3 sequences listed, less than 9% are singletons. Study-level points and caveats: Tumoral mutation counts were tracked by counts of expanded intratumoral alpha and beta TCRs.

This clonotype has ten or more counts. Its antigen is unknown. Time point: sample taken at primary tumor resection. No cells were sorted before sequencing. The whole RNA sequenced was extracted from tumor, nontumor lung or frozen PBMC. The TCR sequence derives from a male donor with early-stage non-small cell lung cancer. This sample comprised lung tumor tissue, obtained at surgery.

The CDR3 nucleotides are TGCGCCAGCAGTGAACAGGCGAACACTGAAGCTTTCTTT. Translating it yields CASSEQANTEAFF. The V and J genes are TRBV10-1 and TRBJ1-1, with a weak D call TRBD1 (5 bases). There are 13 residues in the CDR3. Trimming removed 3 bases from V and 1 base from J, with 6 bases in between. The germline CDR1 and CDR2 sequences are WNHNN and SYGVQD (reference sequence).